These T cell receptor beta chains were read from a single sample in a study of T cell clusters in autoimmune cytopenias. TCRdb reanalyzed the multiplex PCR reads and collapses them to one entry per CDR3 protein, without DNA. The sample totals some 11,000 distinct CDR3 sequences. Separately, the same data were catalogued under a study of T cell repertoires in aging, cancer and after chemotherapy.

Source material: peripheral blood. These receptors were collected from a human donor in good health. CDR3s include the opening cysteine and the closing phenylalanine or tryptophan. Rows may omit the clone size; those that give it use once, few, many or a size class.

J gene: TRBJ2-4
clone size: NA
V gene: TRBV11-2
CDR3 protein: CASSLGGNIQYF

J gene: TRBJ1-1
clone size: medium-sized
V gene: TRBV6-6
CDR3 protein: CASSPRSRVGTEAFF

J gene: TRBJ2-1
clone size: NA
V gene: TRBV6-2/TRBV6-3
CDR3 protein: CASSHSGTSDHYNEQFF

J gene: TRBJ2-7
clone size: NA
V gene: TRBV10-1
CDR3 protein: CASSAGGFYEQYF

J gene: TRBJ1-1
clone size: medium-sized
V gene: TRBV11-1
CDR3 protein: CASSHSSLVRENTEAFF

J gene: TRBJ2-3
clone size: NA
V gene: TRBV28
CDR3 protein: CASSLVAGGLPDTQYF

J gene: TRBJ1-2
clone size: NA
V gene: TRBV20-1
CDR3 protein: CSASGQGAGGYTF

J gene: TRBJ2-5
clone size: NA
V gene: TRBV4-1
CDR3 protein: CASSQDDVPQYF

J gene: TRBJ1-2
clone size: medium-sized
V gene: TRBV30
CDR3 protein: CAWRREGTGFGYTF

J gene: TRBJ1-4
clone size: NA
V gene: TRBV18
CDR3 protein: CASSPDNSEKLFF

J gene: TRBJ2-3
clone size: NA
V gene: TRBV18
CDR3 protein: CASSPTARADTQYF

J gene: TRBJ1-2
clone size: medium-sized
V gene: TRBV20-1
CDR3 protein: CSGRQGANYGYTF

J gene: TRBJ2-7
clone size: NA
V gene: TRBV19
CDR3 protein: CASSSARGGSYEQYF

J gene: TRBJ2-7
clone size: medium-sized
V gene: TRBV7-9
CDR3 protein: CASSFGVGSYEQYF

J gene: TRBJ2-7
clone size: medium-sized
V gene: TRBV30
CDR3 protein: CAWSRGTGDHEQYF

J gene: TRBJ2-5
clone size: NA
V gene: TRBV5-1
CDR3 protein: CASSLLLAGGQETQYF

J gene: TRBJ1-1
clone size: NA
V gene: TRBV20-1
CDR3 protein: CSARPMDRPGGAFF

J gene: TRBJ2-1
clone size: medium-sized
V gene: TRBV7-2
CDR3 protein: CASTPVAALNEQFF

J gene: TRBJ1-6
clone size: medium-sized
V gene: TRBV6-6
CDR3 protein: CASRYTGGIPLHF

J gene: TRBJ2-3
clone size: NA
V gene: TRBV10-3
CDR3 protein: CAISDSTDTQYF

J gene: TRBJ1-5
clone size: NA
V gene: TRBV12-3/TRBV12-4
CDR3 protein: CASSNGLELPQHF

J gene: TRBJ2-3
clone size: NA
V gene: TRBV13
CDR3 protein: CASSLRTPGRGSQYF

J gene: TRBJ2-1
clone size: medium-sized
V gene: TRBV6-5
CDR3 protein: CASSYSFYNEQFF

J gene: TRBJ2-2
clone size: medium-sized
V gene: TRBV6-4
CDR3 protein: CASSASGASLHTGELFF

J gene: TRBJ1-6
clone size: NA
V gene: TRBV11-2
CDR3 protein: CASSTGQINSPLHF

J gene: TRBJ2-3
clone size: medium-sized
V gene: TRBV19
CDR3 protein: CASSIPSLAGELDTQYF

J gene: TRBJ2-3
clone size: NA
V gene: TRBV11-2
CDR3 protein: CASRRTGVHTQYF

J gene: TRBJ2-5
clone size: medium-sized
V gene: TRBV30
CDR3 protein: CAWMGRPQETQYF

J gene: TRBJ1-4
clone size: NA
V gene: TRBV11-2
CDR3 protein: CASRRTRATNEKLFF

J gene: TRBJ1-1
clone size: medium-sized
V gene: TRBV19
CDR3 protein: CASSPHNTNGGTEAFF

J gene: TRBJ2-2
clone size: NA
V gene: TRBV5-4
CDR3 protein: CASNRGQGLVGGELFF

J gene: TRBJ1-6
clone size: NA
V gene: TRBV12-3/TRBV12-4
CDR3 protein: CASGVTPGQNSPLHF

J gene: TRBJ2-5
clone size: NA
V gene: TRBV15
CDR3 protein: CATSRGRGGLETQYF

J gene: TRBJ1-4
clone size: NA
V gene: TRBV11-2
CDR3 protein: CASSLEGTWSLFF

J gene: TRBJ1-4
clone size: NA
V gene: TRBV5-8
CDR3 protein: CASSLALTGVNEKLFF

J gene: TRBJ1-1
clone size: NA
V gene: TRBV29-1
CDR3 protein: CSVGTGGVNTEAFF

J gene: TRBJ2-7
clone size: NA
V gene: TRBV12-3/TRBV12-4
CDR3 protein: CASSLEGSGYEQYF

J gene: TRBJ1-1
clone size: NA
V gene: TRBV5-4
CDR3 protein: CASSSTQGSFTEAFF

J gene: TRBJ2-7
clone size: NA
V gene: TRBV28
CDR3 protein: CASSAVSRGYEQYF

J gene: TRBJ2-2
clone size: NA
V gene: TRBV20-1
CDR3 protein: CSASSFRGWGGELFF

J gene: TRBJ1-5
clone size: NA
V gene: TRBV7-2
CDR3 protein: CASSLGTARNQPQHF

J gene: TRBJ1-5
clone size: NA
V gene: TRBV19
CDR3 protein: CASSFGTGGYQPQHF

J gene: TRBJ2-5
clone size: NA
V gene: TRBV12-3/TRBV12-4
CDR3 protein: CASSPATSGGETQYF

J gene: TRBJ2-1
clone size: NA
V gene: TRBV28
CDR3 protein: CASRGRKGGRGEQFF

J gene: TRBJ2-4
clone size: NA
V gene: TRBV6-5
CDR3 protein: CASSYSLPTQLAKNIQYF

J gene: TRBJ2-7
clone size: NA
V gene: TRBV5-4
CDR3 protein: CASSLGGTHEQYF

J gene: TRBJ2-1
clone size: NA
V gene: TRBV2
CDR3 protein: CAIRASGGNYNEQFF

J gene: TRBJ2-1
clone size: NA
V gene: TRBV7-9
CDR3 protein: CASSLDFNWGAYNEQFF

J gene: TRBJ2-1
clone size: medium-sized
V gene: TRBV11-2
CDR3 protein: CASSLWTGDEQFF

J gene: TRBJ2-3
clone size: medium-sized
V gene: TRBV7-9
CDR3 protein: CASSGRLAGLSGDTQYF

J gene: TRBJ1-5
clone size: NA
V gene: TRBV19
CDR3 protein: CASSIEGTGYQPQHF

J gene: TRBJ2-1
clone size: medium-sized
V gene: TRBV19
CDR3 protein: CASKGAAYNEQFF

J gene: TRBJ2-2
clone size: NA
V gene: TRBV6-2/TRBV6-3
CDR3 protein: CASSEGVFNTGELFF

J gene: TRBJ2-2
clone size: NA
V gene: TRBV4-2
CDR3 protein: CASSQEARAGGLNTGELFF

J gene: TRBJ1-2
clone size: NA
V gene: TRBV6-2/TRBV6-3
CDR3 protein: CASRFSNYGYTF

J gene: TRBJ1-1
clone size: NA
V gene: TRBV10-1
CDR3 protein: CASSGETKGTEAFF

J gene: TRBJ1-1
clone size: NA
V gene: TRBV5-6
CDR3 protein: CASSGSDRGRTEAFF

J gene: TRBJ2-7
clone size: NA
V gene: TRBV14
CDR3 protein: CASSQDRESYEQYF